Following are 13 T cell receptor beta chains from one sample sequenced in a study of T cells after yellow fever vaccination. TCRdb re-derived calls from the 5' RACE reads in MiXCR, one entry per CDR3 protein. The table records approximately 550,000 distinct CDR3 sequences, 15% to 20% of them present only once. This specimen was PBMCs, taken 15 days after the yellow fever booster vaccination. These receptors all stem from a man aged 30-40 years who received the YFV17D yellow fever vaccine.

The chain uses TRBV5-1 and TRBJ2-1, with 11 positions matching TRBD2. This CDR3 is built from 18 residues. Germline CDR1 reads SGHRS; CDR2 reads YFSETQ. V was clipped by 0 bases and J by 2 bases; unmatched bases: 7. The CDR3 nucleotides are TGCGCCAGCAGCTTGGCCGTTACTAGCGGGGGAGCCTACAATGAGCAGTTCTTC. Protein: CASSLAVTSGGAYNEQFF.

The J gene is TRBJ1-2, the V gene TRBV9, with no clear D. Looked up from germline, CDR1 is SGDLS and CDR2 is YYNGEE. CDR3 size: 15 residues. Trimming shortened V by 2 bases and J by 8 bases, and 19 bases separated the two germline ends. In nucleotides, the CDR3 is TGTGCCAGCAGCGTTAGCGCGTCCTCGGCAGAAGGCTACACCTTC. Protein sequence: CASSVSASSAEGYTF.

CDR3 nucleotides: TGTGCCAGCAGCTTGGATCGTCCGAGGGCCTACGAGCAGTACTTC. Amino acid sequence: CASSLDRPRAYEQYF. The chain carries TRBV5-5 and TRBJ2-7; tentative D call: TRBD2 (5 bases). Germline V gives CDR1 SGHKS, CDR2 YYEKEE (reference sequence). V lost 0 bases, J lost 2 bases, and 12 bases lay in between. The CDR3 is made up of 15 amino acids.

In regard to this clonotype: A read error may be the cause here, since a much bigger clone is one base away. The CDR3 loop is CASSDSPSGRPTDTQYF. The CDR3 nucleotides read TGTGCCTCCAGTGATTCTCCTAGCGGGAGGCCCACAGATACGCAGTATTTT. V is TRBV24-1 and J is TRBJ2-3; 11 nucleotides match TRBD2. The CDR3 has 17 amino acids. The V gene's germline CDR1 is KGHDR and CDR2 SFDVKD.

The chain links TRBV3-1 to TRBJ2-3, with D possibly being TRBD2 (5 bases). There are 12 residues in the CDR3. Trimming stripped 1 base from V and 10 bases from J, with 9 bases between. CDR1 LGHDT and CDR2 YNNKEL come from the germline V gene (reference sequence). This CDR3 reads CASSQVAGPQYF. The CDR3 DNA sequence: TGTGCCAGCAGCCAAGTGGCGGGTCCGCAGTATTTT.

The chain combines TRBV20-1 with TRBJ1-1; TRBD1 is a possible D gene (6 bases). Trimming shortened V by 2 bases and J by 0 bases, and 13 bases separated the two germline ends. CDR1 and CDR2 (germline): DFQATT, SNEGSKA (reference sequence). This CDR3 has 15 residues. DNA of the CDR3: TGCAGTGCTAGACCGGGACAAATTATGAACACTGAAGCTTTCTTT. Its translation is CSARPGQIMNTEAFF.

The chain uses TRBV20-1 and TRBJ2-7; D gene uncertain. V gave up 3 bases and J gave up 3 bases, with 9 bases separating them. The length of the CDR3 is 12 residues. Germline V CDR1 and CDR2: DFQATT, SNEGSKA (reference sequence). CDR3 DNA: TGCAGTGCTAGTCGACTGATCTACGAGCAGTACTTC. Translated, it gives CSASRLIYEQYF.

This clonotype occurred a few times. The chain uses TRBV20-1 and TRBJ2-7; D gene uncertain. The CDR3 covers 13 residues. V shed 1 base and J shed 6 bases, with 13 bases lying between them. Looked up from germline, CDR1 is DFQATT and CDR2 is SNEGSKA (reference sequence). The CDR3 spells CSARGTKQLEQYF. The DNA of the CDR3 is TGCAGTGCTAGAGGGACCAAGCAACTCGAGCAGTACTTC.

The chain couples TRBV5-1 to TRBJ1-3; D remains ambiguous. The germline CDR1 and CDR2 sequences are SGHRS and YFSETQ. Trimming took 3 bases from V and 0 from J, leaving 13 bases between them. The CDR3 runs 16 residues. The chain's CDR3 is CASSSGEDASGNTIYF. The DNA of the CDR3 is TGCGCCAGCAGCTCTGGGGAGGATGCCTCTGGAAACACCATATATTTT. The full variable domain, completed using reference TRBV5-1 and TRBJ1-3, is KAGVTQTPRYLIKTRGQQVTLSCSPISGHRSVSWYQQTPGQGLQFLFEYFSETQRNKGNFPGRFSGRQFSNSRSEMNVSTLELGDSALYLCASSSGEDASGNTIYFGEGSWLTVV.

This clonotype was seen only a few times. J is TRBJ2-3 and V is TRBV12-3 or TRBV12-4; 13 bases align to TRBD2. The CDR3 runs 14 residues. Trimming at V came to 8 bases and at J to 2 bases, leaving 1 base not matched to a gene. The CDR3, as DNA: TGTGCCAGCGGGACTAGCGGGACCACAGATACGCAGTATTTT. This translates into CASGTSGTTDTQYF.

CDR3 sequence reads: CASSLGQGWTEAFF. The DNA of the CDR3 is TGCGCCAGCAGCCTCGGACAGGGTTGGACTGAAGCTTTCTTT. The V gene is TRBV5-1, the J gene TRBJ1-1; 8 bases fit TRBD1. The CDR3 contains 14 residues. The germline V gene has CDR1 SGHRS and CDR2 YFSETQ. V was clipped by 4 bases and J by 5 bases; unmatched bases: 7.

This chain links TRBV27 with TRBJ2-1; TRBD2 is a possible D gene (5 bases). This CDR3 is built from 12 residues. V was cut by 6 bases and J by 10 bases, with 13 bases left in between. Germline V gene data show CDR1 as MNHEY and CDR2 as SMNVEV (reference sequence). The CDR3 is CASRRSGGEQFF. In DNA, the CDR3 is TGTGCCAGCAGAAGGAGCGGCGGGGAGCAGTTCTTC.

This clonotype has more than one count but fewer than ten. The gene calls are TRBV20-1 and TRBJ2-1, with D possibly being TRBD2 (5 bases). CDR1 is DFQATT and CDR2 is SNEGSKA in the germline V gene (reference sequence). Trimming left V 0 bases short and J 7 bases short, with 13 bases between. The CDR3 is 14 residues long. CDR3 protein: CSARDPGSLNEQFF. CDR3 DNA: TGCAGTGCTAGAGATCCGGGGAGTCTTAATGAGCAGTTCTTC.